A single sample is the source of the 11 T cell receptor beta chains below, sequenced in a study of a mutant IDH1 vaccine in newly diagnosed glioma. Profiling relied on immunoSEQ multiplex PCR, and the TCRdb table lists in-frame clones only, not all of them. In the table there are about 34,000 clones, more than 75% of which are singletons. Stated time point: week 47, end of study. What each vaccine dose contained was 300 ug of mutant IDH1 20-mer peptide, accompanied by topical imiquimod. These receptors are not linked to any known antigen. The specimen comprised PBMCs, sampled from a glioma patient whose treatment included an IDH1 peptide vaccine. Receptors originate from a woman aged 25 to 39 with glioma.

The rearrangement joins TRBV2 to TRBJ1-3; unclear D gene. CDR1 is SNHLY, CDR2 FYNNEI, per germline. V was clipped by 7 bases and J by 0 bases, with 16 bases between them. The CDR3 spans 16 residues. The CDR3 bases are TGTGCCAGCACCGGACTGATTACGTTCTCTGGAAACACCATATATTTT. Protein sequence: CASTGLITFSGNTIYF.

This clone was picked up one time. The chain joins TRBV6-5 to TRBJ2-7; D remains unclear. V shed 3 bases and J shed 1 base, with 7 bases lying between them. From germline, CDR1 is MNHEY and CDR2 SVGAGI. This CDR3 comprises 13 residues. The CDR3: CASSYLGSYEQYF. The DNA of the CDR3 is TGTGCCAGCAGTTATTTGGGATCCTACGAGCAGTACTTC.

CDR3 DNA sequence: TGTGCCAGCAGCTTAAGGGACAGGGGTCACACTGAAGCTTTCTTT. It is translated as CASSLRDRGHTEAFF. The chain uses TRBV5-6 and TRBJ1-1; 10 bases agree with TRBD1. CDR3 length: 15 residues. V dropped 2 bases and J dropped 3; count of bases not matched to a gene: 4. Germline CDR1 reads SGHDT; CDR2 reads YYEEEE.

The chain couples TRBV7-2 to TRBJ2-5, with 9 bases matching TRBD2. V was clipped by 6 bases and J by 5 bases; unmatched bases: 13. The CDR3 extends over 16 amino acids. Germline V gene data show CDR1 as SGHTA and CDR2 as FQGNSA. The CDR3 DNA reads TGTGCCAGCAGGGCGGGAGAGCTAGCGGGGATGGAGACCCAGTACTTC. Translation gives CASRAGELAGMETQYF.

This chain connects TRBV7-9 to TRBJ1-2; 11 positions agree with TRBD1. J was trimmed by 8 bases and V by 4 bases; bases with no gene match: 15. This CDR3 comprises 17 residues. From germline, CDR1 is SEHNR and CDR2 FQNEAQ (reference sequence). The DNA of the CDR3 is TGTGCCAGCAGCTCCGCCTTATCGCGGACAGGGGGCGACGGCTACACCTTC. It codes for CASSSALSRTGGDGYTF.

The rearrangement joins TRBV2 to TRBJ2-7; D remains ambiguous. V was shortened by 3 bases and J by 2 bases, with 5 bases between the two germline ends. CDR1 is SNHLY and CDR2 is FYNNEI in the germline V gene. The CDR3 contains 12 residues. CDR3 nucleotides: TGTGCCAGCAGTGAGGTGACCTACGAGCAGTACTTC. Translated: CASSEVTYEQYF.

The V call is TRBV2, the J call TRBJ2-7; maybe TRBD2 (5 bases). The CDR3 extends over 13 amino acids. V lost 7 bases to trimming and J lost 0 bases, with 10 bases between them. CDR1 is SNHLY, CDR2 FYNNEI, per germline. Written as DNA, the CDR3 is TGTGCCAGCATGCCGGGGAGCTCCTACGAGCAGTACTTC. This sequence encodes CASMPGSSYEQYF.

This sequence joins TRBV7-2 and TRBJ1-3, with 7 bases lining up with TRBD1. The CDR3 is 16 residues long. V shed 3 bases and J 0 bases; nucleotides not matched to a gene: 5. From germline, CDR1 is SGHTA and CDR2 FQGNSA. The CDR3: CASSFGQASSGNTIYF. Here the CDR3 DNA reads TGTGCCAGCAGCTTCGGACAGGCTTCCTCTGGAAACACCATATATTTT.

This chain uses TRBV5-5 with TRBJ2-7; the D is unclear. The CDR3 spans 12 residues. Looked up from germline, CDR1 is SGHKS and CDR2 is YYEKEE (reference sequence). The germline V and J ends were trimmed by 1 base and 6 bases, with 8 bases remaining between them. The CDR3 bases are TGTGCCAGCAGCTTGATAACCGGCGAGCAGTACTTC. Its translation: CASSLITGEQYF.

The CDR3 here is CAISEPTPQGNYGYTF. DNA of the CDR3: TGTGCCATCAGTGAGCCGACACCGCAGGGAAACTATGGCTACACCTTC. V and J are TRBV10-3 and TRBJ1-2; TRBD1 might be the D (5 bases). V lost 2 bases, J lost 2 bases, and 15 bases lay in between. In germline, CDR1 is ENHRY, CDR2 SYGVKD. CDR3 length: 16 amino acids.

A single count supports this clone. The chain employs TRBV7-9 and TRBJ1-1, with D maybe TRBD1 (5 bases). There are 13 residues in the CDR3. With 4 bases removed from V and 4 bases from J, the gap between germline ends came to 10 bases. CDR1 is SEHNR and CDR2 is FQNEAQ in the germline V gene (reference sequence). The CDR3 reads CASSSSGGTEAFF. DNA for the CDR3: TGTGCCAGCAGCTCGTCGGGGGGCACTGAAGCTTTCTTT.